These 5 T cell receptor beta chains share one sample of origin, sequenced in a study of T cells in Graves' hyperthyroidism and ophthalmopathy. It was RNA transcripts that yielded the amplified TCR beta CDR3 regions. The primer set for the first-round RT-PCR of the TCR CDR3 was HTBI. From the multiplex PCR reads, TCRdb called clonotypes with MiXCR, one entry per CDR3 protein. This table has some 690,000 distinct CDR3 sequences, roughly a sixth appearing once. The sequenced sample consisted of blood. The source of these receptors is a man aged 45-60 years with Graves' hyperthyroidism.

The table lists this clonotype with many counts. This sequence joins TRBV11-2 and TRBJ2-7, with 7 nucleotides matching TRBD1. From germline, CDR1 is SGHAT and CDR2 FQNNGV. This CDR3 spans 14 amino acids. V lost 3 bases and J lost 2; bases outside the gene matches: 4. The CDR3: CASSFRDRTYEQYF. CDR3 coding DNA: TGTGCCAGCAGCTTCCGGGACAGAACCTACGAGCAGTACTTC. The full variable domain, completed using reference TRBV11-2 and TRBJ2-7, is EAGVAQSPRYKIIEKRQSVAFWCNPISGHATLYWYQQILGQGPKLLIQFQNNGVVDDSQLPKDRFSAERLKGVDSTLKIQPAKLEDSAVYLCASSFRDRTYEQYFGPGTRLTVT.

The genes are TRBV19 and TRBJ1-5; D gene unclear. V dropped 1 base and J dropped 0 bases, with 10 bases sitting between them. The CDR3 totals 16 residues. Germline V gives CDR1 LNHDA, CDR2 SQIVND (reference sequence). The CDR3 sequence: CASSIVPQYSNQPQHF. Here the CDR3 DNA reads TGTGCCAGTAGTATAGTGCCACAGTATAGCAATCAGCCCCAGCATTTT. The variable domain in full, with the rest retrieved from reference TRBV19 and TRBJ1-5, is DGGITQSPKYLFRKEGQNVTLSCEQNLNHDAMYWYRQDPGQGLRLIYYSQIVNDFQKGDIAEGYSVSREKKESFPLTVTSAQKNPTAFYLCASSIVPQYSNQPQHFGDGTRLSIL.

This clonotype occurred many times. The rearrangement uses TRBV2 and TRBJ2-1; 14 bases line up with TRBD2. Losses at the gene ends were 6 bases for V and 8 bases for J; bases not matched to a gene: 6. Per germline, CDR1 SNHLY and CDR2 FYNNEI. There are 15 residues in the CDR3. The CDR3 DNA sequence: TGTGCCAGCAGGAAGACTAGCGGGAGGGGCGATGAGCAGTTCTTC. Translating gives CASRKTSGRGDEQFF. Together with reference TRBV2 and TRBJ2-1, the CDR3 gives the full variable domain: EPEVTQTPSHQVTQMGQEVILRCVPISNHLYFYWYRQILGQKVEFLVSFYNNEISEKSEIFDDQFSVERPDGSNFTLKIRSTKLEDSAMYFCASRKTSGRGDEQFFGPGTRLTVL.

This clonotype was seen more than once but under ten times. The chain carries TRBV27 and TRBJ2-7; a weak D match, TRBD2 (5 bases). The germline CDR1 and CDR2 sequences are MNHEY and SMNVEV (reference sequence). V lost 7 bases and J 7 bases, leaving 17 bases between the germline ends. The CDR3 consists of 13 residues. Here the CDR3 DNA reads TGTGCCAGCACCCCGTTTTTGGGCGGGGAGCAGTACTTC. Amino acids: CASTPFLGGEQYF.

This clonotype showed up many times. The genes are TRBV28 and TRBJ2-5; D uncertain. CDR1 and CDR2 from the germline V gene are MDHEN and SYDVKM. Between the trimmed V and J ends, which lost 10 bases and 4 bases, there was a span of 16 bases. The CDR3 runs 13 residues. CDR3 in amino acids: CAISSPKLETQYF. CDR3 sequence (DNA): TGTGCCATCTCCTCCCCTAAGTTAGAGACCCAGTACTTC.